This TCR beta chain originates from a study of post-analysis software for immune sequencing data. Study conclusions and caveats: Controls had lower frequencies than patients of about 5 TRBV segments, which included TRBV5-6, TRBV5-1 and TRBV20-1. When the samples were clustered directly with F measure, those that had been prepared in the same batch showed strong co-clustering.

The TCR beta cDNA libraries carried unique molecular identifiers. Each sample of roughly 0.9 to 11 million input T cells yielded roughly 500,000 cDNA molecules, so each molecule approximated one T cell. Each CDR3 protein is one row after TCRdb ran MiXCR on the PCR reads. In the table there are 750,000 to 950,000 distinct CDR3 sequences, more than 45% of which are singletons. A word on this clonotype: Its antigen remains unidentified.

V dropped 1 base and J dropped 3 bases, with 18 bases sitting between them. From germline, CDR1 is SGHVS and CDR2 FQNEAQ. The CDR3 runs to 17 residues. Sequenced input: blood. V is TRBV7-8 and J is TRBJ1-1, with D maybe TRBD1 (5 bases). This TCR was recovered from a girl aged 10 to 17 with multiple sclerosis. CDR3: CASSLDPYTWGDTEAFF. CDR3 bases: TGTGCCAGCAGCTTAGATCCCTATACCTGGGGGGACACTGAAGCTTTCTTT.